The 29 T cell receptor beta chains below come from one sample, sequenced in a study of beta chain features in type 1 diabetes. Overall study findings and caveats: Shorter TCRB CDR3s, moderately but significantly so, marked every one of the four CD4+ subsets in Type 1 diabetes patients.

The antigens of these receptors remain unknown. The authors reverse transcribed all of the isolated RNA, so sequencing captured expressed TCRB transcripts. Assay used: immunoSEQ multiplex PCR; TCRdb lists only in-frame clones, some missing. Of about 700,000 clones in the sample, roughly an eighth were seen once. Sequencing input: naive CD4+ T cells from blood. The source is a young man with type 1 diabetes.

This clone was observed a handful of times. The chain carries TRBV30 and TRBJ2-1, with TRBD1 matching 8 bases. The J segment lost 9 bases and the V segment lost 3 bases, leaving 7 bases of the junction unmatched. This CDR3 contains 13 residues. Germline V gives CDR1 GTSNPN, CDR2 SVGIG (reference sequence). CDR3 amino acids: CAWSTGGSLEQFF. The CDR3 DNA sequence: TGTGCCTGGAGCACAGGGGGTAGCCTTGAGCAGTTCTTC.

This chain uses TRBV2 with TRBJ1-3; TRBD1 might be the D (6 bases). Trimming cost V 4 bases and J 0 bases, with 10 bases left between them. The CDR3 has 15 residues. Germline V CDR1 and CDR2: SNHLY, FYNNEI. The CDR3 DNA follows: TGTGCCAGCAGTGGCACAGGGATCTCTGGAAACACCATATATTTT. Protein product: CASSGTGISGNTIYF.

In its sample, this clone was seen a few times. The CDR3 sequence: CAWSLGTGTAFF. As DNA, the CDR3 is TGTGCCTGGAGCCTCGGGACAGGGACAGCTTTCTTT. The J gene is TRBJ1-1, the V gene TRBV30; TRBD1 agrees at 9 bases. The germline V gene encodes CDR1 GTSNPN and CDR2 SVGIG (reference sequence). Unmatched junction bases numbered 6, after V lost 3 bases and J lost 10 bases. The CDR3 runs to 12 residues.

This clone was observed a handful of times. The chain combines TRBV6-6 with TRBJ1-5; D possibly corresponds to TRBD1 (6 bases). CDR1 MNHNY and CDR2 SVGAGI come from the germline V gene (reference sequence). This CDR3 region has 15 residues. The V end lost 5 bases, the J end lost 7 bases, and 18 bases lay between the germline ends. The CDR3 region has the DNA TGTGCCAGCAGTGACCGACAGGCCCAGAGCCAGCCCCAGCATTTT. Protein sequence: CASSDRQAQSQPQHF.

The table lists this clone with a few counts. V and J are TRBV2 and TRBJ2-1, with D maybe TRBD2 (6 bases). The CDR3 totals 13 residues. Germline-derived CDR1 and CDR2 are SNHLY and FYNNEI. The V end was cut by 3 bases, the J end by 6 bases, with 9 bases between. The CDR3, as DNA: TGTGCCAGCAGTGATGGGGGACTCAATGAGCAGTTCTTC. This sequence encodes CASSDGGLNEQFF.

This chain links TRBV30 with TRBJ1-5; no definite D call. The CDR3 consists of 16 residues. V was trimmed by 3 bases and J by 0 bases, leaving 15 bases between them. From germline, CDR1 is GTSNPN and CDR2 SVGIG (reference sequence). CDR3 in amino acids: CAWSRTGSYSNQPQHF. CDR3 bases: TGTGCCTGGAGCCGGACTGGGAGTTATAGCAATCAGCCCCAGCATTTT.

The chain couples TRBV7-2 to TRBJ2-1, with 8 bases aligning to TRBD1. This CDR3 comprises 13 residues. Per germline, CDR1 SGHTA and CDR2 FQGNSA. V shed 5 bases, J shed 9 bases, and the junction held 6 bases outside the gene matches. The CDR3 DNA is TGTGCCAGCAGCCAACGGGACAGGCTTGAGCAGTTCTTC. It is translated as CASSQRDRLEQFF.

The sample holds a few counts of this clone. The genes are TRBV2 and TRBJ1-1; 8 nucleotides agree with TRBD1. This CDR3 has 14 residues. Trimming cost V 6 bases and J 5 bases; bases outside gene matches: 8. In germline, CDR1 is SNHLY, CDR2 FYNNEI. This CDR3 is CASRKDRVDTEAFF. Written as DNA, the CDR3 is TGTGCCAGCAGAAAGGACAGGGTGGATACTGAAGCTTTCTTT.

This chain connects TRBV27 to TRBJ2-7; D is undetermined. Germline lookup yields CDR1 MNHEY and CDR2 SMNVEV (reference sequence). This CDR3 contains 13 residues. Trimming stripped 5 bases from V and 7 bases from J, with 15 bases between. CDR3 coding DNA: TGTGCCAGCAGTCCGCCGACTCGGCGGGAGCAGTACTTC. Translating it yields CASSPPTRREQYF.

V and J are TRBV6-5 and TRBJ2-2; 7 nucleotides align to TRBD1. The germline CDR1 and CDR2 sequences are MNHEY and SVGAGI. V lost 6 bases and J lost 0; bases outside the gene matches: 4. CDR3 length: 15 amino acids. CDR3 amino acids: CASSHDRANTGELFF. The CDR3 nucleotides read TGTGCCAGCAGCCACGACAGGGCGAACACCGGGGAGCTGTTTTTT.

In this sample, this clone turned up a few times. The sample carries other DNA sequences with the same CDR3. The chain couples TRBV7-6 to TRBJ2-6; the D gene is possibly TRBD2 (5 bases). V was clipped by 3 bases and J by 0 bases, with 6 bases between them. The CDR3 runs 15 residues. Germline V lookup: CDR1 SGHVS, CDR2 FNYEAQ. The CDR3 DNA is TGTGCCAGCAGCTTGGGGAGCTCTGGGGCCAACGTCCTGACTTTC. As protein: CASSLGSSGANVLTF. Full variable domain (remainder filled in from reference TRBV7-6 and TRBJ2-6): GAGVSQSPRYKVTKRGQDVALRCDPISGHVSLYWYRQALGQGPEFLTYFNYEAQQDKSGLPNDRFSAERPEGSISTLTIQRTEQRDSAMYRCASSLGSSGANVLTFGAGSRLTVL.

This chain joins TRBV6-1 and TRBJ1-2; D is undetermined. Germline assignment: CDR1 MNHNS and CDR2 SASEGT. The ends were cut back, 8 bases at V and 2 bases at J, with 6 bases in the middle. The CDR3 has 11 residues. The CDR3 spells CASASNYGYTF. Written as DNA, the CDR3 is TGTGCCAGCGCATCCAACTATGGCTACACCTTC.

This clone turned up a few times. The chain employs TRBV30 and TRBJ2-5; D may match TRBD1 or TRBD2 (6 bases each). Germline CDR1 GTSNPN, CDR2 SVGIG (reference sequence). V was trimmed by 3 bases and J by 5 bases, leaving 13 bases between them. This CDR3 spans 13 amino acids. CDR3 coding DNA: TGTGCCTGGAGCCTGTACGGGGGCGAGACCCAGTACTTC. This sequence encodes CAWSLYGGETQYF.

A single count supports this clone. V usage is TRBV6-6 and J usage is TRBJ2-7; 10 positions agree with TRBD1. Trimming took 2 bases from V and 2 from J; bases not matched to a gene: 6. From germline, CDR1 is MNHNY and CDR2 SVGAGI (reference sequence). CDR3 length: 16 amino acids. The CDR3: CASSYGDRGQPYEQYF. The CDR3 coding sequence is TGTGCCAGCAGTTACGGGGACAGGGGCCAACCCTACGAGCAGTACTTC.

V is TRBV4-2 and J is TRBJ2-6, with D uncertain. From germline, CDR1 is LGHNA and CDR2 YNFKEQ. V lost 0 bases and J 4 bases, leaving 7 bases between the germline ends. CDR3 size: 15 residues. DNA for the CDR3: TGTGCCAGCAGCCAAGAAGTCTCAGGGGCCAACGTCCTGACTTTC. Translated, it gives CASSQEVSGANVLTF.

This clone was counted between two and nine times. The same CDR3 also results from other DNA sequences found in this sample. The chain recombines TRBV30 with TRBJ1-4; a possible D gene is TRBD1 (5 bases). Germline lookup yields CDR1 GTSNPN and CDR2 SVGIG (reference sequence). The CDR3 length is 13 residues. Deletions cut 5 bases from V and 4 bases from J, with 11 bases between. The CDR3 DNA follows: TGTGCCTGGTCCGGACAACTTAATGAAAAACTGTTTTTT. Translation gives CAWSGQLNEKLFF.

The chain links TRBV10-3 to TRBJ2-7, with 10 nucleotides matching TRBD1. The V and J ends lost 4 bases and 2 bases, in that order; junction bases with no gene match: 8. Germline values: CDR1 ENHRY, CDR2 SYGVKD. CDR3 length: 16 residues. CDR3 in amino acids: CAISGPGDRGPYEQYF. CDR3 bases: TGTGCCATCAGTGGCCCGGGGGACAGGGGCCCCTACGAGCAGTACTTC.

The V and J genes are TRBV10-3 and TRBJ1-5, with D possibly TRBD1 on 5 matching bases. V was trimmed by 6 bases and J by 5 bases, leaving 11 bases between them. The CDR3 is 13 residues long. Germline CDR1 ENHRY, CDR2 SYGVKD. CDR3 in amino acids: CAIRGREDQPQHF. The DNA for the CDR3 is TGTGCCATCAGGGGACGGGAGGATCAGCCCCAGCATTTT.

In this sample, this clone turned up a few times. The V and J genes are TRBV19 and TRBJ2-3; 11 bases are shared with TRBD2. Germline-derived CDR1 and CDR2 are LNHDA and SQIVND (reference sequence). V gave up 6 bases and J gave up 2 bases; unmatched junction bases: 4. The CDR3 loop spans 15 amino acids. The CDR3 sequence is CASSQLAGATDTQYF. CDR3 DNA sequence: TGTGCCAGTAGCCAACTAGCGGGGGCCACAGATACGCAGTATTTT.

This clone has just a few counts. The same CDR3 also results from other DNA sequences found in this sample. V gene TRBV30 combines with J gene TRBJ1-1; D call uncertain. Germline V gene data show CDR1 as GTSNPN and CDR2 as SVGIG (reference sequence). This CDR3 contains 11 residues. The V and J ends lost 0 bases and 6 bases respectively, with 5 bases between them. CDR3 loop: CAWSVNAEAFF. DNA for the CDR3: TGTGCCTGGAGTGTAAACGCTGAAGCTTTCTTT.

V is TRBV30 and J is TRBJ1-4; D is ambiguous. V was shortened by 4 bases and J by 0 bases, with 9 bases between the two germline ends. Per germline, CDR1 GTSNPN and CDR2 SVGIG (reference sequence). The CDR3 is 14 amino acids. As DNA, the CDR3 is TGTGCCTGGACCAGAGACACAACTAATGAAAAACTGTTTTTT. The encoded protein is CAWTRDTTNEKLFF.

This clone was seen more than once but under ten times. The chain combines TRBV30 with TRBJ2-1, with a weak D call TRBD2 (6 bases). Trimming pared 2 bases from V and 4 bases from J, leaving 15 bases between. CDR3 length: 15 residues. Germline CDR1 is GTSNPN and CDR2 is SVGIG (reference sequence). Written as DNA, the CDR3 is TGTGCCTGGAGTTTGGGACTTGGGGTTTACAATGAGCAGTTCTTC. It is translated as CAWSLGLGVYNEQFF.

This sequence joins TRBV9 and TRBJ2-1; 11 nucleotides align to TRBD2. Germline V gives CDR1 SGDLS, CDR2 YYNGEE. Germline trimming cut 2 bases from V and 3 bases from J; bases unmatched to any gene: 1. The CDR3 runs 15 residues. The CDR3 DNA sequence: TGTGCCAGCAGCGTTAGCGGGGGGGTCTACAATGAGCAGTTCTTC. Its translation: CASSVSGGVYNEQFF.

As DNA, the CDR3 is TGCGCCAGCAGCCAAGTCGGGCTCGGAGATCCACTAGGCGAGCAGTACTTC. Translated, it gives CASSQVGLGDPLGEQYF. This sequence joins TRBV4-1 and TRBJ2-7, with D perhaps TRBD2 (5 bases). V was trimmed by 1 base and J by 6 bases, leaving 22 bases between them. CDR3 size: 17 residues. Germline loops: CDR1 MGHRA, CDR2 YSYEKL.

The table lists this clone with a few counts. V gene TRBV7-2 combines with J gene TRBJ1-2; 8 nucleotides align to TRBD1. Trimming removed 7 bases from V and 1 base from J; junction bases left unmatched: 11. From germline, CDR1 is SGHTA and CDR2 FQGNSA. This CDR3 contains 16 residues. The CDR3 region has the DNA TGTGCCAGCAACCCTCAGGGGGCGGGGAATAACTATGGCTACACCTTC. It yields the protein CASNPQGAGNNYGYTF.

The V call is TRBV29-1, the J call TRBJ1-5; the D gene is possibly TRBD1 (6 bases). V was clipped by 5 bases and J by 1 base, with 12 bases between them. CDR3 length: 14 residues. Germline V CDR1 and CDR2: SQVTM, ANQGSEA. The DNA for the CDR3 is TGCAGCGTTAGGGGGGCTAACAGCAATCAGCCCCAGCATTTT. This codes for CSVRGANSNQPQHF.

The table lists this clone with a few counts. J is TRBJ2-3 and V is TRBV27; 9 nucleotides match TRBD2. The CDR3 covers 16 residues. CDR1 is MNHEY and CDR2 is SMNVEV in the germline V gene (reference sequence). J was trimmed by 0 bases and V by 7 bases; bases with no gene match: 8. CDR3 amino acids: CASIALGLASTDTQYF. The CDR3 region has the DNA TGTGCCAGCATTGCCCTGGGACTAGCTAGCACAGATACGCAGTATTTT.

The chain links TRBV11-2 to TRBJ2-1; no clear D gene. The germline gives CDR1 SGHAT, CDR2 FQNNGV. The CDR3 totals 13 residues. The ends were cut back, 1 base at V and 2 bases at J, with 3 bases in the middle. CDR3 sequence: CASSLATYNEQFF. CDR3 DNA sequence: TGTGCCAGCAGCTTAGCAACCTACAATGAGCAGTTCTTC.

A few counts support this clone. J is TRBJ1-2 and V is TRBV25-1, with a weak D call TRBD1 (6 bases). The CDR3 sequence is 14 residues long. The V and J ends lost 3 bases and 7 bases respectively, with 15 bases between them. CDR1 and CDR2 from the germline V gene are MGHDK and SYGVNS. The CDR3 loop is CASSESRTARGYTF. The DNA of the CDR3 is TGTGCCAGCAGTGAGTCCCGGACAGCGCGTGGCTACACCTTC.